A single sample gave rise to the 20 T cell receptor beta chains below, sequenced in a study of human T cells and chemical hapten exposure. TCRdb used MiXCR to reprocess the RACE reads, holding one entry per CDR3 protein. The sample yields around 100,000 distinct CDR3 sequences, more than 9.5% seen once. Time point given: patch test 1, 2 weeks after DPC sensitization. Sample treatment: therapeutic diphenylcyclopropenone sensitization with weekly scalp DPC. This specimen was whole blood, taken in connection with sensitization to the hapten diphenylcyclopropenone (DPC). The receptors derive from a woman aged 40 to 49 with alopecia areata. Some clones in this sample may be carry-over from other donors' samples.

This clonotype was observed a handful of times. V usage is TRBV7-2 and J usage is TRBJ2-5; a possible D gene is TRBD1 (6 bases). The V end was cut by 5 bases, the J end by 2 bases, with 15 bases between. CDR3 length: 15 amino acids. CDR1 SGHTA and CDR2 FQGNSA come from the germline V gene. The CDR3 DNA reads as TGTGCCAGCAGCCACCTCACAGGGCAACAAGAGACCCAGTACTTC. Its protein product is CASSHLTGQQETQYF.

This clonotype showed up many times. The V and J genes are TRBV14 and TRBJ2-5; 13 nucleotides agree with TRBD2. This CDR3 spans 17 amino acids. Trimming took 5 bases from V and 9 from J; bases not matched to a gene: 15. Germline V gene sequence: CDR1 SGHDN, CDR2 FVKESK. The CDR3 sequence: CASSGRLAGGPVMSQYF. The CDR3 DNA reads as TGTGCCAGCAGCGGACGACTAGCGGGGGGCCCGGTTATGTCCCAGTACTTC.

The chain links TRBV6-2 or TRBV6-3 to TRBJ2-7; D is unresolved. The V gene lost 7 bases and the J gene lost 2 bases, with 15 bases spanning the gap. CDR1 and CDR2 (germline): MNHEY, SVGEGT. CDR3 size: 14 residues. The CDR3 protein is CASTLDATPYEQYF. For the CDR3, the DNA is TGTGCCAGCACCCTGGACGCGACACCCTACGAGCAGTACTTC.

CDR3 DNA: TGTGCCAGCAGGGAGGGGAACACCGGGGAGCTGTTTTTT. Protein sequence: CASREGNTGELFF. The chain uses TRBV28 and TRBJ2-2, with D possibly matching TRBD2 (6 bases). From germline, CDR1 is MDHEN and CDR2 SYDVKM. V lost 6 bases and J lost 1, with 6 bases in between. The CDR3 consists of 13 residues.

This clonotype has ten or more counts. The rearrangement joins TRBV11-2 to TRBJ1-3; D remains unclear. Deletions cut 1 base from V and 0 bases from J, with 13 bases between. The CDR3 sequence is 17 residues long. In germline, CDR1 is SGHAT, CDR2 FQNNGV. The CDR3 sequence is CASSLVGRSISGNTIYF. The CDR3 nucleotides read TGTGCCAGCAGCTTAGTTGGCAGATCGATCTCTGGAAACACCATATATTTT.

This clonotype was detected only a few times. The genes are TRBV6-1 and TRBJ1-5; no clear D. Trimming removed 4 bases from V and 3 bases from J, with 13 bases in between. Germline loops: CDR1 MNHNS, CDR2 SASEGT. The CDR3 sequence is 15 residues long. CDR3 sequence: CASSAGERNNQPQHF. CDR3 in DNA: TGTGCCAGCAGTGCCGGGGAAAGAAACAATCAGCCCCAGCATTTT.

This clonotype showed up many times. The CDR3 here is CASSTGGQTGNQPQHF. In DNA form, the CDR3 reads TGTGCCAGTAGTACCGGCGGACAGACGGGCAATCAGCCCCAGCATTTT. This sequence joins TRBV19 and TRBJ1-5, with a tentative D call TRBD1 (6 bases). Germline loops: CDR1 LNHDA, CDR2 SQIVND (reference sequence). Between the trimmed V and J ends, which lost 4 bases and 2 bases, there was a span of 15 bases. The CDR3 consists of 16 residues.

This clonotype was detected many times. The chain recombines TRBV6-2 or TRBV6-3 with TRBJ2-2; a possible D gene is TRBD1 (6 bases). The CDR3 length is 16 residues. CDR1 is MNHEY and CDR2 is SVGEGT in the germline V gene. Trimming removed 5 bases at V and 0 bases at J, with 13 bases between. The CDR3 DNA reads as TGTGCCAGCAGTCGCTCACAGGGATCGAACACCGGGGAGCTGTTTTTT. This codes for CASSRSQGSNTGELFF.

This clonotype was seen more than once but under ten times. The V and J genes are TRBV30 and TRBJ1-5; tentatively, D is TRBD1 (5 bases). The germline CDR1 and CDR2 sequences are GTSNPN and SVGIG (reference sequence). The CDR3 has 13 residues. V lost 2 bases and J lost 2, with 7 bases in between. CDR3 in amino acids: CAWSKQGNQPQHF. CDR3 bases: TGTGCCTGGAGTAAACAGGGCAATCAGCCCCAGCATTTT.

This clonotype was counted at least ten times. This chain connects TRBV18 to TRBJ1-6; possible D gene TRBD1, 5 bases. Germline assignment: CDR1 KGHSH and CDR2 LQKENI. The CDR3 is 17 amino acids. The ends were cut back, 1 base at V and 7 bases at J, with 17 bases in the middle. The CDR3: CASSPLDIGGTNSPLHF. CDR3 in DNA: TGTGCCAGCTCACCACTGGATATCGGGGGTACCAATTCACCCCTCCACTTT.

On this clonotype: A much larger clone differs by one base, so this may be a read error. The CDR3 protein is CAISLVFQNTEAFF. The CDR3 DNA follows: TGTGCCATCAGCTTAGTTTTCCAGAACACTGAAGCTTTCTTT. This chain links TRBV7-2 with TRBJ1-1; D call uncertain. Germline CDR1 SGHTA, CDR2 FQGNSA. The CDR3 loop spans 14 amino acids.

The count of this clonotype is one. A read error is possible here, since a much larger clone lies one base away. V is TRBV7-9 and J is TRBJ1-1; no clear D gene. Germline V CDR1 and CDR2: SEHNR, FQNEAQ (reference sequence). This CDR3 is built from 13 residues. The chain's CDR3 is CASSLPVATEAYF. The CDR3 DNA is TGTGCCAGCAGCTTACCGGTGGCCACTGAAGCTTACTTT.

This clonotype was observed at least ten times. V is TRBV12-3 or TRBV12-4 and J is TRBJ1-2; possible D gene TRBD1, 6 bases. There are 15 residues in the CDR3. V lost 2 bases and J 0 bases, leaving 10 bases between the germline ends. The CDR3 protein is CASSLRWDTNYGYTF. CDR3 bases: TGTGCCAGCAGTTTAAGGTGGGACACTAACTATGGCTACACCTTC.

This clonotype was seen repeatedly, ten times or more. The CDR3 DNA reads as TGCAGTGCTAGGGAGAACGGGTTAGCCAAAAACATTCAGTACTTC. The encoded protein is CSARENGLAKNIQYF. The rearrangement links TRBV20-1 to TRBJ2-4; the D is unclear. The CDR3 length is 15 residues. Trimming stripped 3 bases from V and 0 bases from J, with 12 bases between. Germline V gene sequence: CDR1 DFQATT, CDR2 SNEGSKA (reference sequence).

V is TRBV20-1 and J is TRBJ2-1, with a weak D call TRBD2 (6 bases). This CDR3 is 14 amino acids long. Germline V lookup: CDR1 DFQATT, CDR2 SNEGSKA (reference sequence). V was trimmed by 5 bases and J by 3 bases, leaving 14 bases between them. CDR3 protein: CSAGGTTDYNEQFF. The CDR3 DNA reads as TGCAGTGCTGGCGGGACCACTGACTACAATGAGCAGTTCTTC.

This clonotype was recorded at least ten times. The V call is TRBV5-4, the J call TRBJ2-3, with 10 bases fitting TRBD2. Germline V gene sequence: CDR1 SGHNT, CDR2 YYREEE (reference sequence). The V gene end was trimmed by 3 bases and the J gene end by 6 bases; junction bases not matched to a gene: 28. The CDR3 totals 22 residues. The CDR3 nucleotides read TGTGCCAGCAGCTCTCCCCCTCGGAGGGCTAGCGGGAGAAGGGTAGTTAGGGATACGCAGTATTTT. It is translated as CASSSPPRRASGRRVVRDTQYF.

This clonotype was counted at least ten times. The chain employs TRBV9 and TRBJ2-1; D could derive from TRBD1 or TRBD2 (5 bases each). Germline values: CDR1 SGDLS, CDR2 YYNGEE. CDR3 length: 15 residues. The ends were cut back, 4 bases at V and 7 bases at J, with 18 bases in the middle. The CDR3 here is CASSFGGLPGNEQFF. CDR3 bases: TGTGCCAGCAGCTTTGGGGGTTTACCCGGGAATGAGCAGTTCTTC. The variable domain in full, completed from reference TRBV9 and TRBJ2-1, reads DSGVTQTPKHLITATGQRVTLRCSPRSGDLSVYWYQQSLDQGLQFLIQYYNGEERAKGNILERFSAQQFPDLHSELNLSSLELGDSALYFCASSFGGLPGNEQFFGPGTRLTVL.

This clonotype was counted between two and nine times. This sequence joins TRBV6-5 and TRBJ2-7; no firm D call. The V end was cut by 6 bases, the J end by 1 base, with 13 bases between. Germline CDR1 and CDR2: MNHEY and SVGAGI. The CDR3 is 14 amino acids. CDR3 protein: CASSVLSVSYEQYF. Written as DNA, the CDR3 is TGTGCCAGCAGCGTTCTCAGTGTATCCTACGAGCAGTACTTC.

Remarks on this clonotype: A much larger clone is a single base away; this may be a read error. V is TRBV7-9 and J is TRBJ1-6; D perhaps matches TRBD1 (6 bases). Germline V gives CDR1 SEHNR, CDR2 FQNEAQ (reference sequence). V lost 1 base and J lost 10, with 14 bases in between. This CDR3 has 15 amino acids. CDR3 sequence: CASSLERQGFSPLHF. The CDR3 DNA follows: TGTGCCAGCAGCTTAGAACGGCAGGGGTTCTCACCCCTCCACTTT.

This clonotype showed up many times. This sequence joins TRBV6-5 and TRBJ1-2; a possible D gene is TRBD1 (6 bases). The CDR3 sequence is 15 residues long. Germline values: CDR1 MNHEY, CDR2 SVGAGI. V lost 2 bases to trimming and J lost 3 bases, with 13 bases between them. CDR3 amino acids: CASSYDAGADYGYTF. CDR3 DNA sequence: TGTGCCAGCAGTTACGATGCAGGGGCTGACTATGGCTACACCTTC.